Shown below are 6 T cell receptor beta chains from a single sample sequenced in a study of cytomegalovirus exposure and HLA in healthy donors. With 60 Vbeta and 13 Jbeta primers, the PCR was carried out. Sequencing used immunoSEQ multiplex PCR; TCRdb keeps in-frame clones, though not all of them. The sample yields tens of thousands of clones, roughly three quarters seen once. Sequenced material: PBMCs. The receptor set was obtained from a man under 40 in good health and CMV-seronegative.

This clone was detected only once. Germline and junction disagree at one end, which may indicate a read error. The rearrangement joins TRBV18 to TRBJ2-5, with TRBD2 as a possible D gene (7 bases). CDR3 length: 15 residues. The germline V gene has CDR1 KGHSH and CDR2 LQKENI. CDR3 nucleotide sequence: TGTGCCAGCTCGCCCTCGAGGGGGGGCCAAGGGACCCAGTACTTC. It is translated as CASSPSRGGQGTQYF.

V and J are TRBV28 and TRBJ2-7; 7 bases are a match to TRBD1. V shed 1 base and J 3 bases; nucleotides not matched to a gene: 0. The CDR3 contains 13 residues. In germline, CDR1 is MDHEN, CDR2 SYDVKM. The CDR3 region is CASSLSGGYEQYF. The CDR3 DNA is TGTGCCAGCAGTTTATCAGGGGGCTACGAGCAGTACTTC.

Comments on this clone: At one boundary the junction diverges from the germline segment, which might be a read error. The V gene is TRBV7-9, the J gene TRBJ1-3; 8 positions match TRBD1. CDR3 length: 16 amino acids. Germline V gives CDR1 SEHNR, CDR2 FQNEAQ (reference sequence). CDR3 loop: CSSSSGQDQLVDTIYF. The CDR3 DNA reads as TGTTCCAGCAGCTCGGGACAGGATCAACTAGTGGACACCATATATTTT.

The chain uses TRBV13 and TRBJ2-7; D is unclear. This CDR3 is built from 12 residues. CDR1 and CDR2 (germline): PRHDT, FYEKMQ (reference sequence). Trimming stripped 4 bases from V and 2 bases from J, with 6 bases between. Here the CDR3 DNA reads TGTGCCAGCAGCTCGGCGGCCTACGAGCAGTACTTC. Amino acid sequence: CASSSAAYEQYF.

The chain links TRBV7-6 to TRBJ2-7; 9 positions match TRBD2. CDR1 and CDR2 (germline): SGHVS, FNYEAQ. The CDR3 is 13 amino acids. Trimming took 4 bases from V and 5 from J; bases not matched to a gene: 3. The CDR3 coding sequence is TGTGCCAGCAGCTCGCGGGGGGGAGACGAGCAGTACTTC. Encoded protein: CASSSRGGDEQYF.

The CDR3 loop reads CASRTSGRAAGELFF. The DNA for the CDR3 is TGTGCCAGCAGGACTAGCGGGAGGGCCGCCGGGGAGCTGTTTTTT. The chain recombines TRBV6-6 with TRBJ2-2, with 14 bases identical to TRBD2. This CDR3 spans 15 amino acids. Germline V gene sequence: CDR1 MNHNY, CDR2 SVGAGI (reference sequence). V was pared by 6 bases and J by 6 bases, with 3 bases of the junction left unmatched.